This note documents a single TCR beta chain sequence. Its antigen is undetermined. The repertoire was sequenced with immunoSEQ multiplex PCR; TCRdb's copy has only in-frame clones and lacks some. This sample carries some 90,000 clones, 75% to 90% of them seen once, and the ten largest clones take about 2%. Trimming took 2 bases from V and 1 from J, leaving 18 bases between them. The germline CDR1 and CDR2 sequences are SGHAT and FQNNGV. The CDR3 contains 17 residues. The source of the sample is a study of radiotherapy plus CTLA-4 blockade in lung cancer. Whole-study context: With approximately 30% of patients having disease control, objective responses were seen in approximately 19%. Whole-study findings and limits: According to reports, early shifts in blood T cell clones, alongside interferon-beta, forecast response most accurately.

Treatment of patients with chemo-refractory metastatic non-small-cell lung cancer consisted of focal radiation plus CTLA-4 blockade with ipilimumab. The chain carries TRBV11-2 and TRBJ2-7, with D perhaps TRBD2 (6 bases). The sequences come from peripheral blood, collected from a patient treated with radiotherapy plus ipilimumab. This receptor was identified in a human donor with non-small cell lung cancer who had a partial response to radiotherapy plus ipilimumab. The CDR3 sequence is CASSLQLGGTFSYEQYF. CDR3 DNA: TGTGCCAGCAGCTTACAGCTTGGGGGGACTTTTTCCTACGAGCAGTACTTC.